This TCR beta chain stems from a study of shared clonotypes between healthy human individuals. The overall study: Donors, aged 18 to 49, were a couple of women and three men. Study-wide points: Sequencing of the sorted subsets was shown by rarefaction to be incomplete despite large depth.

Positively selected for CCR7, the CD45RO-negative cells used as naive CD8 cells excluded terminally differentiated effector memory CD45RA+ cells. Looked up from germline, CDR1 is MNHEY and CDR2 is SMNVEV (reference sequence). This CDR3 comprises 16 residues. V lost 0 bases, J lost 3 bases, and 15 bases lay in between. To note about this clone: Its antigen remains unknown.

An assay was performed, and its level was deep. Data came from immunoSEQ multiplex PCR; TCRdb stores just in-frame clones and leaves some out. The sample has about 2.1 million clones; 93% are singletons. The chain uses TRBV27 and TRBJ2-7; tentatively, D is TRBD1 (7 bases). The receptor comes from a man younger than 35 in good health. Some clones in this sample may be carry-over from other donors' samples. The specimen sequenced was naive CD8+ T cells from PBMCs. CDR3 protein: CASSLSEGAIGYEQYF. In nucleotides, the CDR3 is TGTGCCAGCAGTTTATCGGAGGGGGCTATAGGCTACGAGCAGTACTTC.